This TCR beta chain was captured in a study of T cell repertoires in ileal Crohn's disease. The time point here: neoterminal ileum biopsy at postoperative endoscopy, about 6 months after surgery. TCRdb keeps only in-frame clones here, not all; method: immunoSEQ multiplex PCR. The top ten hold approximately 2% of the sample, which has some 60,000 clones, 85% to 90% seen once. The CDR3 extends over 17 amino acids. V lost 0 bases to trimming and J lost 7 bases; unmatched junction nucleotides: 12. Germline loops: CDR1 MNHNS, CDR2 SASEGT. The sequenced sample consisted of ileal tissue. The chain uses TRBV6-1 and TRBJ1-1, with TRBD1 identical over 9 bases. The TCR comes from an adult with Crohn's disease. CDR3 amino acids: CASSEAGTGYDIGEAFF. Here the CDR3 DNA reads TGTGCCAGCAGTGAAGCGGGGACAGGGTACGATATCGGTGAAGCTTTCTTT.